The 26 T cell receptor beta chains below come from one sample, sequenced in a study of T cells in Graves' hyperthyroidism and ophthalmopathy. RNA transcripts were the template for amplifying TCR beta CDR3 regions. The primer set for the first-round RT-PCR of the TCR CDR3 was HTBI. One entry per CDR3 protein, called by TCRdb with MiXCR from the multiplex PCR reads. The table has some 500,000 distinct CDR3 sequences, 16% seen once. The sample taken for sequencing was blood. The receptors were gathered from a woman aged 25 to 39 with Graves' ophthalmopathy.

This clonotype was observed a handful of times. The rearrangement uses TRBV7-9 and TRBJ2-1; D perhaps matches TRBD2 (6 bases). The germline gives CDR1 SEHNR, CDR2 FQNEAQ (reference sequence). CDR3 length: 13 amino acids. V shed 9 bases and J shed 3 bases, with 12 bases lying between them. The CDR3 here is CASLAPFYNEQFF. CDR3 in DNA: TGTGCCAGTCTAGCGCCATTCTACAATGAGCAGTTCTTC.

This clonotype has just a few counts. J is TRBJ2-7 and V is TRBV29-1; D may be TRBD1 (5 bases). Germline CDR1 reads SQVTM; CDR2 reads ANQGSEA. The length of the CDR3 is 11 residues. Trimming left V 6 bases short and J 5 bases short, with 11 bases between. CDR3 bases: TGCAGCGTAGTCACAGGTGACGAGCAGTACTTC. Translating it yields CSVVTGDEQYF.

The V call is TRBV28, the J call TRBJ1-2; D not certain. From germline, CDR1 is MDHEN and CDR2 SYDVKM. The V end was cut by 10 bases, the J end by 1 base, with 19 bases between. The CDR3 extends over 15 amino acids. DNA for the CDR3: TGTGCCAACACCTTAAGTGGGTTCTTTAACTATGGCTACACCTTC. This encodes CANTLSGFFNYGYTF.

The chain recombines TRBV7-2 with TRBJ2-7; D unclear. The CDR3 is 15 residues long. Germline V gene lookup returns CDR1 SGHTA and CDR2 FQGNSA. The ends were cut back, 3 bases at V and 0 bases at J, with 12 bases in the middle. CDR3: CASSFSKDPSYEQYF. CDR3 DNA sequence: TGTGCCAGCAGCTTCTCCAAGGACCCCTCCTACGAGCAGTACTTC.

With respect to this clonotype: A much larger clone is a single base away; this may be a read error. This sequence joins TRBV5-4 and TRBJ2-5, with no clear D. The CDR3 is 12 residues long. Germline loops: CDR1 SGHNT, CDR2 YYREEE (reference sequence). The V end was cut by 4 bases, the J end by 4 bases, with 8 bases between. CDR3 residues: CASSVSRETQYF. CDR3 nucleotides: TGTGCCAGCAGCGTATCCCGAGAGACCCAGTACTTC. The variable domain in full, completed from reference TRBV5-4 and TRBJ2-5, reads ETGVTQSPTHLIKTRGQQVTLRCSSQSGHNTVSWYQQALGQGPQFIFQYYREEENGRGNFPPRFSGLQFPNYSSELNVNALELDDSALYLCASSVSRETQYFGPGTRLLVL.

This clonotype occurred a few times. This chain links TRBV7-2 with TRBJ2-7; 16 positions match TRBD2. Germline trimming cut 9 bases from V and 2 bases from J; bases unmatched to any gene: 7. This CDR3 has 16 residues. Germline V gene lookup returns CDR1 SGHTA and CDR2 FQGNSA. The CDR3 nucleotides are TGTGCCAGTAAACCCGGGACTAGCGGGAGGGCCTACGAGCAGTACTTC. Translation gives CASKPGTSGRAYEQYF.

This clonotype was counted many times. This sequence joins TRBV28 and TRBJ2-7, with D uncertain. Germline loops: CDR1 MDHEN, CDR2 SYDVKM. The CDR3 loop spans 13 amino acids. V dropped 3 bases and J dropped 5 bases, with 11 bases sitting between them. The CDR3 loop is CASSLWRTDEQYF. CDR3 bases: TGTGCCAGCAGTTTGTGGCGTACCGACGAGCAGTACTTC.

This clonotype was counted between two and nine times. The chain joins TRBV24-1 to TRBJ1-2; D not resolved. The V gene lost 4 bases and the J gene lost 2 bases, with 19 bases spanning the gap. CDR1 is KGHDR, CDR2 SFDVKD, per germline. The CDR3 runs to 17 residues. In DNA, the CDR3 is TGTGCCACCAGTGAAGATCTAGGCCCGAATATCAACTATGGCTACACCTTC. It codes for CATSEDLGPNINYGYTF.

Ten or more counts support this clonotype. V is TRBV30 and J is TRBJ2-1; 8 bases fit TRBD1. The ends lost 0 bases at V and 0 bases at J; junction bases unmatched: 10. Germline V CDR1 and CDR2: GTSNPN, SVGIG (reference sequence). The CDR3 runs 18 residues. The DNA for the CDR3 is TGTGCCTGGAGTGTAGGGGTGGGACAGGTGAGCTCCTACAATGAGCAGTTCTTC. This codes for CAWSVGVGQVSSYNEQFF. The variable domain in full, completed from reference TRBV30 and TRBJ2-1, reads SQTIHQWPATLVQPVGSPLSLECTVEGTSNPNLYWYRQAAGRGLQLLFYSVGIGQISSEVPQNLSASRPQDRQFILSSKKLLLSDSGFYLCAWSVGVGQVSSYNEQFFGPGTRLTVL.

The V gene is TRBV6-1, the J gene TRBJ2-2, with D perhaps TRBD2 (6 bases). Trimming removed 5 bases at V and 7 bases at J, with 23 bases between. CDR1 is MNHNS, CDR2 SASEGT, per germline. CDR3 length: 17 amino acids. The CDR3 protein is CASSPKRDPGGGGELFF. CDR3 DNA: TGTGCCAGCAGTCCAAAGAGGGACCCCGGGGGTGGCGGGGAGCTGTTTTTT.

The V gene is TRBV5-1, the J gene TRBJ2-5; tentative D call: TRBD1 (6 bases). V gave up 4 bases and J gave up 5 bases, with 18 bases separating them. CDR1 is SGHRS and CDR2 is YFSETQ in the germline V gene. This CDR3 is built from 15 residues. CDR3 sequence reads: CASSDVNSRGETQYF. The CDR3 DNA is TGCGCCAGCAGCGATGTGAATTCCAGGGGTGAGACCCAGTACTTC. The full variable domain, in which reference TRBV5-1 and TRBJ2-5 provide the parts outside the CDR3, is KAGVTQTPRYLIKTRGQQVTLSCSPISGHRSVSWYQQTPGQGLQFLFEYFSETQRNKGNFPGRFSGRQFSNSRSEMNVSTLELGDSALYLCASSDVNSRGETQYFGPGTRLLVL.

This clonotype has only a few counts. The chain employs TRBV20-1 and TRBJ2-7, with D maybe TRBD1 (7 bases). The CDR3 extends over 14 amino acids. CDR1 DFQATT and CDR2 SNEGSKA come from the germline V gene (reference sequence). V dropped 0 bases and J dropped 7 bases, with 16 bases sitting between them. The CDR3 is CSARDLAGGWEQYF. The CDR3 DNA reads TGCAGTGCTAGAGATTTGGCAGGGGGGTGGGAGCAGTACTTC.

This clonotype occurred a few times. The rearrangement links TRBV4-3 to TRBJ2-4, with D maybe TRBD2 (6 bases). Trimming pared 0 bases from V and 7 bases from J, leaving 16 bases between. The length of the CDR3 is 16 residues. Germline V lookup: CDR1 LGHNA, CDR2 YSLEER. CDR3 protein: CASSQDRGPRGNIQYF. CDR3 nucleotides: TGCGCCAGCAGCCAAGATAGAGGGCCCCGGGGGAACATTCAGTACTTC.

This clonotype has more than one count but fewer than ten. The rearrangement links TRBV7-2 to TRBJ2-6, with no clear D. The germline CDR1 and CDR2 sequences are SGHTA and FQGNSA. The CDR3 runs to 15 residues. V gave up 4 bases and J gave up 1 base, with 8 bases separating them. The CDR3 reads CASSSARSGANVLTF. The CDR3 DNA follows: TGTGCCAGCAGCTCTGCCCGGTCTGGGGCCAACGTCCTGACTTTC.

This clonotype was found a few times. A much larger clone lies one base from this, so it may be a read error. V is TRBV20-1 and J is TRBJ2-7, with D tentatively TRBD1 or TRBD2 (6 bases each). The CDR3 runs 15 residues. CDR1 DFQATT and CDR2 SNEGSKA come from the germline V gene (reference sequence). In nucleotides, the CDR3 is TGCGGTGCTAGGGGGGCGGACTTATCGCCCTACGAGCAGTACTTC. It codes for CGARGADLSPYEQYF.

The V call is TRBV15, the J call TRBJ2-6; D may be TRBD1 (6 bases). With 0 bases removed from V and 2 bases from J, the gap between germline ends came to 17 bases. The CDR3 consists of 19 residues. Germline V gene sequence: CDR1 LNHNV, CDR2 YYDKDF (reference sequence). The CDR3, as DNA: TGTGCCACCAGCAGAGATTTTTTAGGGGGAGTGGCTGGGGCCAACGTCCTGACTTTC. Translated: CATSRDFLGGVAGANVLTF.

This clonotype has more than one count but fewer than ten. V gene TRBV4-3 combines with J gene TRBJ2-1, with 7 bases aligning to TRBD2. CDR1 and CDR2 from the germline V gene are LGHNA and YSLEER. The ends lost 2 bases at V and 1 base at J; junction bases unmatched: 8. The CDR3 covers 17 residues. CDR3 nucleotides: TGCGCCAGCAGCCAACGGCCCGCGGGAGTATCCTACAATGAGCAGTTCTTC. Protein: CASSQRPAGVSYNEQFF.

In its sample, this clonotype was seen many times. The chain couples TRBV6-1 to TRBJ1-6; D remains ambiguous. Trimming cost V 2 bases and J 7 bases, with 12 bases left between them. Germline CDR1 MNHNS, CDR2 SASEGT. The CDR3 is made up of 15 amino acids. The CDR3 spells CASSELWRRNSPLHF. The DNA of the CDR3 is TGTGCCAGCAGTGAACTATGGAGGAGGAATTCACCCCTCCACTTT.

The V gene is TRBV12-3 or TRBV12-4, the J gene TRBJ1-6; TRBD1 matches at 7 bases. This CDR3 comprises 16 residues. V trimming: 6 bases; J trimming: 5 bases; junction bases outside the gene matches: 10. The CDR3 here is CASSPYGTADNSPLHF. The CDR3 DNA is TGTGCCAGCAGCCCTTACGGGACAGCCGATAATTCACCCCTCCACTTT.

On this clonotype itself: Germline and junction disagree at one end, which may indicate a read error. V gene TRBV20-1 combines with J gene TRBJ2-2; 9 bases align to TRBD2. The CDR3 has 18 amino acids. The germline CDR1 and CDR2 sequences are DFQATT and SNEGSKA (reference sequence). The CDR3 region has the DNA TGCAGTGCTAGAGATCGACTCGAGCGGGAGGCGAACACCGGGGAGCTGTCTTTT. Its protein is CSARDRLEREANTGELSF.

This clonotype came up a few times. V is TRBV29-1 and J is TRBJ1-1; D not resolved. In germline, CDR1 is SQVTM, CDR2 ANQGSEA. This CDR3 comprises 10 residues. V lost 4 bases and J 8 bases, leaving 8 bases between the germline ends. CDR3 nucleotide sequence: TGCAGCGTTGGGAGCGAGGAAGCTTTCTTT. Translated, it gives CSVGSEEAFF.

The chain has TRBV12-3 or TRBV12-4 and TRBJ2-7; D unresolved. The CDR3 is made up of 13 amino acids. Deletions cut 3 bases from V and 3 bases from J, with 9 bases between. In DNA, the CDR3 is TGTGCCAGCAGTTTGAGGCCAGACTACGAGCAGTACTTC. This sequence encodes CASSLRPDYEQYF.

This chain links TRBV6-1 with TRBJ2-1; 8 positions agree with TRBD2. Unmatched junction bases numbered 9, after V lost 6 bases and J lost 5 bases. The CDR3 length is 15 residues. Germline assignment: CDR1 MNHNS and CDR2 SASEGT. CDR3 nucleotides: TGTGCCAGCAGCCCTAGCGGGCCGAAAGACAATGAGCAGTTCTTC. Translated, it gives CASSPSGPKDNEQFF.

This clonotype was seen at least ten times. The rearrangement uses TRBV15 and TRBJ2-7; D might be TRBD1 (5 bases). This CDR3 comprises 13 residues. V was shortened by 3 bases and J by 0 bases, with 6 bases between the two germline ends. The germline gives CDR1 LNHNV, CDR2 YYDKDF (reference sequence). The CDR3 DNA reads as TGTGCCACCAGCAGCAGGGTCTCCTACGAGCAGTACTTC. Protein: CATSSRVSYEQYF.

V usage is TRBV20-1 and J usage is TRBJ2-7; tentatively, D is TRBD1 (5 bases). The V end was cut by 5 bases, the J end by 3 bases, with 14 bases between. The CDR3 consists of 13 residues. Germline V CDR1 and CDR2: DFQATT, SNEGSKA (reference sequence). This CDR3 is CSAPRTSLYEQYF. CDR3 nucleotides: TGCAGTGCTCCACGGACATCTCTCTACGAGCAGTACTTC.

In nucleotides, the CDR3 is TGTGCCAGCAGTGAGACAGGTTCACCGTTTGGGCCCCAGCATTTT. It codes for CASSETGSPFGPQHF. The chain joins TRBV2 to TRBJ1-5; D is perhaps TRBD1 (6 bases). This CDR3 region has 15 residues. The ends were cut back, 3 bases at V and 9 bases at J, with 18 bases in the middle. Germline values: CDR1 SNHLY, CDR2 FYNNEI.